The 27 T cell receptor beta chains presented below share a single source sample, sequenced in a study of blood T cell repertoires in COVID-19. The protocol was immunoSEQ multiplex PCR, while the TCRdb copy is restricted to in-frame clones and leaves out a portion. The table has roughly 180,000 clones, roughly 80% seen once. The sample comprised peripheral blood. These receptors were taken from a man in his fifties or sixties with active or convalescent COVID-19.

CDR3 loop: CASSQGRDRATGNTIYF. The CDR3 DNA follows: TGTGCCAGCAGCCAGGGACGAGACAGGGCCACCGGAAACACCATATATTTT. J is TRBJ1-3 and V is TRBV7-9; TRBD1 aligns across 7 bases. The ends lost 5 bases at V and 4 bases at J; junction bases unmatched: 14. CDR1 is SEHNR, CDR2 FQNEAQ, per germline (reference sequence). CDR3 length: 17 residues.

This chain connects TRBV27 to TRBJ1-5, with D perhaps matching TRBD1 (5 bases). Deletions cut 3 bases from V and 4 bases from J, with 13 bases between. The V gene's germline CDR1 is MNHEY and CDR2 SMNVEV (reference sequence). The CDR3 spans 15 residues. CDR3 amino acids: CASSFSDSINQPQHF. The CDR3 DNA reads as TGTGCCAGCAGTTTTTCCGACAGTATAAATCAGCCCCAGCATTTT.

The rearrangement uses TRBV30 and TRBJ2-2; D ambiguous. The CDR3 has 13 residues. The V end was cut by 3 bases, the J end by 5 bases, with 10 bases between. The V gene's germline CDR1 is GTSNPN and CDR2 SVGIG (reference sequence). The chain's CDR3 is CAWRIVRTGELFF. In DNA, the CDR3 is TGTGCCTGGAGAATAGTTCGGACCGGGGAGCTGTTTTTT.

The gene calls are TRBV6-5 and TRBJ2-1; a weak D match, TRBD1 (6 bases). The CDR3 contains 13 residues. V shed 5 bases and J shed 4 bases, with 9 bases lying between them. Per the germline V gene, CDR1 is MNHEY and CDR2 is SVGAGI. CDR3 loop: CASSRTAYNEQFF. CDR3 nucleotides: TGTGCCAGCAGTAGGACAGCTTACAATGAGCAGTTCTTC.

The chain recombines TRBV7-6 with TRBJ2-2; 8 nucleotides line up with TRBD2. The CDR3 loop spans 15 amino acids. With 10 bases clipped from V and 1 base from J, the junction kept 8 bases outside the gene matches. Germline-derived CDR1 and CDR2 are SGHVS and FNYEAQ. CDR3 region: CATTEGTRNTGELFF. DNA of the CDR3: TGTGCCACCACGGAGGGGACTAGGAACACCGGGGAGCTGTTTTTT.

In this sample, this clone turned up once. This sequence joins TRBV5-6 and TRBJ2-2; TRBD2 matches 10 bases. In germline, CDR1 is SGHDT, CDR2 YYEEEE. The ends lost 0 bases at V and 4 bases at J; junction bases unmatched: 3. The CDR3 is 16 amino acids. The CDR3 sequence is CASSLGLAGATGELFF. As DNA, the CDR3 is TGTGCCAGCAGCTTGGGGCTAGCGGGAGCCACCGGGGAGCTGTTTTTT. Full variable domain (missing parts from reference TRBV5-6 and TRBJ2-2): DAGVTQSPTHLIKTRGQQVTLRCSPKSGHDTVSWYQQALGQGPQFIFQYYEEEERQRGNFPDRFSGHQFPNYSSELNVNALLLGDSALYLCASSLGLAGATGELFFGEGSRLTVL.

The rearrangement links TRBV9 to TRBJ2-7, with D maybe TRBD2 (6 bases). Trimming shortened V by 0 bases and J by 4 bases, and 14 bases separated the two germline ends. The germline V gene has CDR1 SGDLS and CDR2 YYNGEE. The CDR3 is 15 amino acids. The CDR3 DNA follows: TGTGCCAGCAGCGTAGATGGCGGGGTTGCTTACGAGCAGTACTTC. Amino acid sequence: CASSVDGGVAYEQYF. The whole variable domain, filled in from reference TRBV9 and TRBJ2-7, reads DSGVTQTPKHLITATGQRVTLRCSPRSGDLSVYWYQQSLDQGLQFLIQYYNGEERAKGNILERFSAQQFPDLHSELNLSSLELGDSALYFCASSVDGGVAYEQYFGPGTRLTVT.

J is TRBJ1-5 and V is TRBV28; the match to TRBD1 covers 8 bases. The CDR3 consists of 14 residues. V lost 6 bases and J lost 5; bases outside the gene matches: 6. Looked up from germline, CDR1 is MDHEN and CDR2 is SYDVKM. In nucleotides, the CDR3 is TGTGCCAGCAGACAAACAGGGGGGCATCAGCCCCAGCATTTT. This codes for CASRQTGGHQPQHF.

The V and J genes are TRBV13 and TRBJ1-6, with 7 bases identical to TRBD1. Trimming removed 4 bases from V and 6 bases from J; junction bases left unmatched: 3. The germline V gene encodes CDR1 PRHDT and CDR2 FYEKMQ (reference sequence). CDR3 size: 14 residues. The CDR3 is CASSSTGSNSPLHF. CDR3 bases: TGTGCCAGCAGCTCGACAGGGTCTAATTCACCCCTCCACTTT. Together with reference TRBV13 and TRBJ1-6, the CDR3 gives the full variable domain: AAGVIQSPRHLIKEKRETATLKCYPIPRHDTVYWYQQGPGQDPQFLISFYEKMQSDKGSIPDRFSAQQFSDYHSELNMSSLELGDSALYFCASSSTGSNSPLHFGNGTRLTVT.

The V call is TRBV3-1 (or the pseudogene TRBV3-2), the J call TRBJ2-3; maybe TRBD2 (5 bases). V lost 4 bases, J lost 4 bases, and 15 bases lay in between. Germline lookup yields CDR1 LGHDT and CDR2 YNNKEL (reference sequence). The CDR3 loop spans 15 amino acids. The CDR3 protein is CASSRERARADTQYF. In DNA form, the CDR3 reads TGTGCCAGCAGCCGAGAACGGGCGCGGGCAGATACGCAGTATTTT.

This clone has only one observation. DNA of the CDR3: TGTGCCACCAGCAGACCCGGGACAGGCGATCTCAATTCACCCCTCCACTTT. Translated: CATSRPGTGDLNSPLHF. V usage is TRBV15 and J usage is TRBJ1-6; 8 bases line up with TRBD1. V lost 2 bases to trimming and J lost 7 bases; unmatched junction nucleotides: 10. Per germline, CDR1 LNHNV and CDR2 YYDKDF (reference sequence). The CDR3 length is 17 residues.

The chain carries TRBV27 and TRBJ2-1, with D perhaps TRBD2 (5 bases). The CDR3 has 17 residues. From germline, CDR1 is MNHEY and CDR2 SMNVEV (reference sequence). V gave up 5 bases and J gave up 7 bases, with 24 bases separating them. In nucleotides, the CDR3 is TGTGCCAGCAGTCCGGAGGACGGAGGATTTTCAAGGAATGAGCAGTTCTTC. Amino acids: CASSPEDGGFSRNEQFF.

This sequence joins TRBV12-5 and TRBJ2-3, with TRBD1 as a possible D gene (6 bases). V was shortened by 6 bases and J by 3 bases, with 10 bases between the two germline ends. The CDR3 consists of 13 residues. Germline CDR1 is LGHNT and CDR2 is FRNRAP. The CDR3 is CASGRTETDTQYF. CDR3 in DNA: TGTGCTAGTGGGAGGACAGAAACAGATACGCAGTATTTT. The variable domain in full, with the rest retrieved from reference TRBV12-5 and TRBJ2-3, is DARVTQTPRHKVTEMGQEVTMRCQPILGHNTVFWYRQTMMQGLELLAYFRNRAPLDDSGMPKDRFSAEMPDATLATLKIQPSEPRDSAVYFCASGRTETDTQYFGPGTRLTVL.

This chain links TRBV28 with TRBJ2-3; 8 bases are a match to TRBD2. The V segment lost 4 bases and the J segment 3 bases; nucleotides outside the gene matches: 6. The V gene's germline CDR1 is MDHEN and CDR2 SYDVKM. The CDR3 length is 15 residues. The CDR3 DNA is TGTGCCAGCAGTTCCCTAGCGGGCGGGACAGATACGCAGTATTTT. This encodes CASSSLAGGTDTQYF.

This clone was counted between two and nine times. The V and J genes are TRBV6-2 or TRBV6-3 and TRBJ1-2; TRBD1 matches at 7 bases. The CDR3 runs 12 residues. CDR1 and CDR2 (germline): MNHEY, SVGEGT. Unmatched junction bases numbered 1, after V lost 2 bases and J lost 7 bases. The CDR3 coding sequence is TGTGCCAGCAGTTACACAGGGGCTGGCTACACCTTC. It specifies CASSYTGAGYTF.

In this sample, this clone turned up once. The J gene is TRBJ2-3, the V gene TRBV27, with a weak D call TRBD2 (5 bases). Germline V gene lookup returns CDR1 MNHEY and CDR2 SMNVEV (reference sequence). The V end lost 3 bases, the J end lost 3 bases, and 10 bases lay between the germline ends. The CDR3 covers 14 residues. CDR3 in amino acids: CASSFRLATDTQYF. The CDR3 DNA is TGTGCCAGCAGTTTTCGGCTAGCAACAGATACGCAGTATTTT.

The gene calls are TRBV28 and TRBJ2-1; TRBD2 matches at 11 bases. This CDR3 region has 19 residues. Per the germline V gene, CDR1 is MDHEN and CDR2 is SYDVKM. Germline trimming cut 5 bases from V and 0 bases from J; bases unmatched to any gene: 12. CDR3: CASSPSPGTSGISYNEQFF. Here the CDR3 DNA reads TGTGCCAGCAGTCCATCTCCCGGGACTAGCGGAATCTCCTACAATGAGCAGTTCTTC.

This chain joins TRBV28 and TRBJ2-3, with a tentative D call TRBD1 (5 bases). Trimming cost V 4 bases and J 1 base, with 9 bases left between them. This CDR3 has 14 amino acids. Germline CDR1 MDHEN, CDR2 SYDVKM. In nucleotides, the CDR3 is TGTGCCAGCAGTTCGGACACCCGCACAGATACGCAGTATTTT. It is translated as CASSSDTRTDTQYF.

The genes are TRBV11-1 and TRBJ2-2; 7 bases map to TRBD2. Germline assignment: CDR1 SGHAT and CDR2 FQDESV (reference sequence). CDR3 size: 15 residues. The trim removed 4 bases at V and 3 bases at J, leaving 5 bases unmatched. This chain's CDR3 is CASSYGGSHTGELFF. CDR3 nucleotide sequence: TGTGCCAGCAGCTACGGGGGGTCCCACACCGGGGAGCTGTTTTTT.

The genes are TRBV30 and TRBJ2-3; 12 bases line up with TRBD2. This CDR3 is built from 17 residues. The V gene's germline CDR1 is GTSNPN and CDR2 SVGIG (reference sequence). With 4 bases clipped from V and 0 bases from J, the junction kept 8 bases outside the gene matches. The CDR3 DNA sequence: TGTGCCTGGATGGGGGGGACTAGCGGGCGTAGCACAGATACGCAGTATTTT. Its translation is CAWMGGTSGRSTDTQYF. Full variable domain (rest looked up from reference TRBV30 and TRBJ2-3): SQTIHQWPATLVQPVGSPLSLECTVEGTSNPNLYWYRQAAGRGLQLLFYSVGIGQISSEVPQNLSASRPQDRQFILSSKKLLLSDSGFYLCAWMGGTSGRSTDTQYFGPGTRLTVL.

This clone was recorded a few times. The chain uses TRBV20-1 and TRBJ2-2; 8 positions match TRBD1. Trimming cost V 3 bases and J 3 bases; bases outside gene matches: 6. Germline-derived CDR1 and CDR2 are DFQATT and SNEGSKA (reference sequence). The CDR3 has 15 residues. CDR3 region: CSASDDRGDTGELFF. In nucleotides, the CDR3 is TGCAGTGCTAGTGACGACAGGGGAGACACCGGGGAGCTGTTTTTT.

This chain connects TRBV25-1 to TRBJ2-2; perhaps TRBD2 as D (6 bases). Germline V gene sequence: CDR1 MGHDK, CDR2 SYGVNS. The CDR3 covers 14 residues. Trimming took 7 bases from V and 8 from J, leaving 17 bases between them. The CDR3 coding sequence is TGTGCCAGCAACGAGGGAGGTCACCAGGGGGAGCTGTTTTTT. Its protein product is CASNEGGHQGELFF.

This clone was observed a handful of times. The chain couples TRBV10-1 to TRBJ1-5; TRBD1 is a possible D gene (6 bases). V lost 1 base to trimming and J lost 4 bases, with 14 bases between them. The CDR3 loop spans 16 amino acids. Germline V CDR1 and CDR2: WNHNN, SYGVQD (reference sequence). This chain's CDR3 is CASSEFGRGNNQPQHF. CDR3 coding DNA: TGCGCCAGCAGTGAGTTTGGGAGGGGGAATAATCAGCCCCAGCATTTT.

This clone was detected a few times. The V gene is TRBV5-4, the J gene TRBJ2-5, with no clear D. The CDR3 covers 13 residues. CDR1 SGHNT and CDR2 YYREEE come from the germline V gene (reference sequence). V was cut by 0 bases and J by 7 bases, with 10 bases left in between. CDR3 region: CASSLDLRRTQYF. The CDR3 DNA reads TGTGCCAGCAGCTTGGACCTCCGGAGGACCCAGTACTTC.

This clone was counted many times. The same CDR3 also results from other DNA sequences found in this sample. The chain has TRBV2 and TRBJ1-2; D possibly corresponds to TRBD1 (5 bases). CDR1 is SNHLY and CDR2 is FYNNEI in the germline V gene. V lost 7 bases, J lost 3 bases, and 15 bases lay in between. CDR3 size: 14 residues. CDR3 residues: CASTMRQGYYGYTF. The CDR3 coding sequence is TGTGCCAGCACCATGCGCCAGGGCTACTATGGCTACACCTTC. Based on the CDR3 plus reference TRBV2 and TRBJ1-2, the full variable domain is EPEVTQTPSHQVTQMGQEVILRCVPISNHLYFYWYRQILGQKVEFLVSFYNNEISEKSEIFDDQFSVERPDGSNFTLKIRSTKLEDSAMYFCASTMRQGYYGYTFGSGTRLTVV.

This chain links TRBV7-8 with TRBJ1-3; TRBD1 might be the D (6 bases). The CDR3 loop spans 16 amino acids. Germline V gene sequence: CDR1 SGHVS, CDR2 FQNEAQ. Trimming removed 5 bases from V and 0 bases from J, with 14 bases in between. CDR3 DNA sequence: TGTGCCAGCAGCGTAGGGGGGCCTAGCTCTGGAAACACCATATATTTT. As protein: CASSVGGPSSGNTIYF.

V usage is TRBV19 and J usage is TRBJ2-7, with D perhaps matching TRBD2 (5 bases). V shed 3 bases and J shed 6 bases, with 12 bases lying between them. CDR1 LNHDA and CDR2 SQIVND come from the germline V gene (reference sequence). There are 13 residues in the CDR3. CDR3 DNA: TGTGCCAGTAGTATGTGGGAGACTGCCGAGCAGTACTTC. Protein product: CASSMWETAEQYF.